This T cell receptor (beta chain) was captured by sequencing in a study of shared clonotypes between healthy human individuals. For the study at large: The study enrolled a couple of women and a few men aged 18 to 49. Regarding the study as a whole: In contrast to clonotypes shared by all four donors, non-shared clonotypes had lower generation probabilities.

Positive CCR7 selection of CD45RO-negative cells yielded the naive CD8 cells, and terminally differentiated effector memory CD45RA+ cells were excluded. The repertoire was sequenced with immunoSEQ multiplex PCR; TCRdb's copy has only in-frame clones and lacks some. The table has roughly 1,800,000 clones, over 85% seen once; the top ten hold around 1.2%. Comment on this clone: What it binds is unknown.

This TCR came from a man between 18 and 35 years old in good health. The specimen sequenced was naive CD8+ T cells sorted from blood.

CDR3 protein: CASSPRLNQAVAFSYEQYF. The CDR3 DNA sequence: TGTGCCAGCAGCCCCCGGCTAAACCAAGCAGTAGCGTTTTCCTACGAGCAGTACTTC. The rearrangement uses TRBV7-2 and TRBJ2-7; a weak D match, TRBD2 (5 bases). CDR1 and CDR2 (germline): SGHTA, FQGNSA. The CDR3 consists of 19 residues. The V end lost 5 bases, the J end lost 1 base, and 27 bases lay between the germline ends.